The present T cell receptor beta chain was sequenced within a study of blood T cell repertoires in COVID-19. About the research overall: Material from acute and convalescent COVID-19 was sourced from the United States, Italy and Spain.

In the authors' workflow: Amplifying reference gene primers gave estimates of nucleated cell counts. Repertoires were generated with immunoSEQ multiplex PCR, while TCRdb's copy carries only in-frame clones and drops some. V and J calls and clone size are as listed in that table; D and trimming were resolved from the DNA. Here the sample spans roughly 73,000 clones, roughly 79% being singletons. Germline CDR1 reads SGHAT; CDR2 reads FQNNGV. V was cut by 3 bases and J by 10 bases, with 16 bases left in between. CDR3 length equals 15 residues. The receptor comes from an older woman with acute or convalescent COVID-19. V is TRBV11-2 and J is TRBJ1-6, with a possible D match to TRBD1 (5 bases). Sequencing was done on a sample of peripheral blood. The chain's CDR3 is CASSFSVRVESPLHF. The CDR3 DNA is TGTGCCAGCAGCTTCTCGGTCAGGGTGGAGTCACCCCTCCACTTT.